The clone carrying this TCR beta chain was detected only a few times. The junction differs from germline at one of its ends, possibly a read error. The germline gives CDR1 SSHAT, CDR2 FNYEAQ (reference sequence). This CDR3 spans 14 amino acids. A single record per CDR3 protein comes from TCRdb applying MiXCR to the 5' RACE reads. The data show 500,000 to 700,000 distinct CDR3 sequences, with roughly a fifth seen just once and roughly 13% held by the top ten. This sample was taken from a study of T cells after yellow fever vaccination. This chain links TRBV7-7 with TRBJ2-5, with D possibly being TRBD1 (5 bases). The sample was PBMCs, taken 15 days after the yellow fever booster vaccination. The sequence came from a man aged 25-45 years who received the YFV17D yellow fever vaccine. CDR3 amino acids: CASSLRSGFETQYF. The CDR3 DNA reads TGTGCTAGCAGCTTAAGGTCAGGGTTTGAGACCCAGTACTTC.